This T cell receptor (beta chain) was recovered during a study of blood T cell repertoires in COVID-19. Study-level background: Samples representing acute and convalescent COVID-19 were sourced from the United States, Italy and Spain.

This CDR3 has 12 residues. The germline V gene encodes CDR1 WSHSY and CDR2 SAAADI. V was shortened by 2 bases and J by 3 bases, with 5 bases between the two germline ends. The assay was immunoSEQ multiplex PCR, and TCRdb's table has in-frame clones only and misses some. Altogether roughly 250,000 clones are present, around nine tenths being singletons, with the ten largest covering around 1.8%. Participants' own reports of clinical history determined their cohort assignment. The rearrangement links TRBV10-2 to TRBJ2-7; D is uncertain. This receptor was identified in a woman under 30 who had recovered from COVID-19. Sample: PBMCs or T cells enriched from blood (not recorded which). The CDR3 reads CASSEQNYEQYF. CDR3 sequence (DNA): TGCGCCAGCAGTGAGCAGAACTACGAGCAGTACTTC.